The source of this T cell receptor (beta chain) is a study of regulatory T cells in long-lasting Graves disease. This clonotype was counted many times. Arm-PCR of CDR3 regions with iRepertoire HTBI primers generated TCR beta libraries. In the source study's methods: Identified across the samples were 60 to 70 TRBV segments and over twelve TRBJ segments. TCRdb independently ran MiXCR on the multiplex PCR reads; one entry per CDR3 protein. TCRdb, rather than the study authors, made the V and J calls. The sample lists about 420,000 distinct CDR3 sequences, roughly 17% occurring once. The CDR3 totals 16 residues. The V gene's germline CDR1 is ENHRY and CDR2 SYGVKD. J lost 0 bases, V lost 7 bases, and 6 bases had no gene match. Time point indicated: newly diagnosed GD, antithyroid drugs for less than 3 months. RNA extracted from PBMCs served as the sequencing template. As collected, the peripheral blood samples measured about 9.2 milliliters each and went into EDTA tubes.

These records were also assigned to another study, of T cells in Graves' hyperthyroidism and ophthalmopathy. That source adds: Researchers found most expanded thyroid clonotypes above 0.001 in blood as well.

The chain is built from TRBV10-3 and TRBJ2-1; TRBD2 matches 10 bases. This clonotype was obtained from a woman younger than 30 with Graves disease. Material: peripheral blood mononuclear cells (PBMCs), obtained at new diagnosis, from a patient treated with antithyroid drugs. The CDR3 DNA reads as TGTGCCATCACCCAAGGACTAGCGGTCTCCTACAATGAGCAGTTCTTC. Its translation is CAITQGLAVSYNEQFF.